This passage covers 23 T cell receptor beta chains from one sample sequenced in a study of T cells after yellow fever vaccination. One entry per CDR3 protein results from TCRdb running MiXCR on the 5' RACE reads. The sample includes 120,000 to 150,000 distinct CDR3 sequences, around 7.7% of them seen just once. The sample here was CD4+ T cells sorted from PBMCs, taken 5 days after the yellow fever booster vaccination. These TCRs come from a man in his thirties or forties who received the YFV17D yellow fever vaccine.

This clonotype came up many times. The genes are TRBV20-1 and TRBJ2-1, with 7 bases aligning to TRBD2. Germline CDR1 DFQATT, CDR2 SNEGSKA (reference sequence). The CDR3 length is 14 residues. The ends lost 1 base at V and 10 bases at J; junction bases unmatched: 10. As DNA, the CDR3 is TGCAGTGCTAGAGTAGGGGAGGGCCCCCACGAGCAGTTCTTC. It encodes CSARVGEGPHEQFF.

Ten or more counts support this clonotype. CDR3 coding DNA: TGTGCCAGCAGCTTCGGTGGGGCAGGCTACCGAGGGGAGCAGTACTTC. Encoded protein: CASSFGGAGYRGEQYF. The J gene is TRBJ2-7, the V gene TRBV7-2, with D perhaps matching TRBD1 or TRBD2 (5 bases each). V gave up 3 bases and J gave up 7 bases, with 22 bases separating them. The CDR3 spans 16 residues. Germline CDR1 SGHTA, CDR2 FQGNSA.

The V and J genes are TRBV10-3 and TRBJ1-2; 7 nucleotides agree with TRBD1. CDR3 length: 15 residues. The V segment lost 0 bases and the J segment 2 bases; nucleotides outside the gene matches: 3. Germline lookup yields CDR1 ENHRY and CDR2 SYGVKD. CDR3 sequence: CAISESDRMNYGYTF. CDR3 sequence (DNA): TGTGCCATCAGTGAGTCGGACAGGATGAACTATGGCTACACCTTC.

This clonotype was seen repeatedly, ten times or more. The gene calls are TRBV29-1 and TRBJ2-1, with 10 bases matching TRBD2. Germline V CDR1 and CDR2: SQVTM, ANQGSEA. There are 16 residues in the CDR3. V shed 6 bases, J shed 6 bases, and the junction held 14 bases outside the gene matches. The CDR3 coding sequence is TGCAGCGTCGGACTAGCGGCAAACTTAGCATCCAATGAGCAGTTCTTC. Translated, it gives CSVGLAANLASNEQFF.

This clonotype was seen many times. The chain combines TRBV6-1 with TRBJ2-4, with a possible D match to TRBD2 (7 bases). CDR3 size: 14 residues. Germline V CDR1 and CDR2: MNHNS, SASEGT. With 6 bases removed from V and 9 bases from J, the gap between germline ends came to 18 bases. The DNA of the CDR3 is TGTGCCAGCAGCCCCCCGGGGGGCACCGCCATTCAGTACTTC. Its protein is CASSPPGGTAIQYF.

This clonotype was detected many times. The rearrangement joins TRBV11-2 to TRBJ2-7, with unresolved D. V was trimmed by 5 bases and J by 2 bases, leaving 7 bases between them. Germline CDR1 and CDR2: SGHAT and FQNNGV. The CDR3 sequence is 12 residues long. This CDR3 is CASSVRTYEQYF. In DNA, the CDR3 is TGTGCCAGCAGCGTCAGGACCTACGAGCAGTACTTC.

This clonotype was counted between two and nine times. The V call is TRBV23-1, the J call TRBJ2-4, with unresolved D. TRBV23-1 is reported as an ORF; its role is uncertain. Trimming pared 3 bases from V and 0 bases from J, leaving 15 bases between. The CDR3 has 17 residues. CDR3 bases: TGCGCCAGCAGTCACCGGGCCAGAGAATCAGCCAAAAACATTCAGTACTTC. Translation gives CASSHRARESAKNIQYF.

About this clonotype: With a much larger clone just one base away, this may be a read error. The V call is TRBV6-5, the J call TRBJ2-3; the D is unclear. The CDR3 has 12 amino acids. Per the germline V gene, CDR1 is MNHEY and CDR2 is SVGAGI. The CDR3 sequence is CASRLNTYTQYF. CDR3 nucleotide sequence: TGTGCCAGCAGGTTAAACACATATACGCAGTATTTT.

In this sample, this clonotype turned up many times. The rearrangement uses TRBV6-2 or TRBV6-3 and TRBJ2-3, with D perhaps matching TRBD2 (6 bases). Germline V gene data show CDR1 as MNHEY and CDR2 as SVGEGT. The CDR3 has 10 amino acids. V gave up 6 bases and J gave up 9 bases, with 7 bases separating them. The CDR3, as DNA: TGTGCCAGCAGAGGGAGGACGCAGTATTTT. Translating it yields CASRGRTQYF.

The table lists this clonotype with many counts. The chain links TRBV11-2 to TRBJ2-6; possible D gene TRBD2, 6 bases. Per the germline V gene, CDR1 is SGHAT and CDR2 is FQNNGV. This CDR3 region has 17 residues. V was shortened by 4 bases and J by 3 bases, with 16 bases between the two germline ends. The CDR3 region is CASSSPGSADGANVLTF. CDR3 coding DNA: TGTGCCAGCAGCTCCCCCGGGAGTGCCGATGGGGCCAACGTCCTGACTTTC.

This clonotype was found many times. This chain connects TRBV6-2 or TRBV6-3 to TRBJ1-1, with D possibly matching TRBD1 (5 bases). The germline gives CDR1 MNHEY, CDR2 SVGEGT. The length of the CDR3 is 13 residues. Trimming took 8 bases from V and 0 from J, leaving 10 bases between them. The CDR3 DNA sequence: TGTGCCAGCCTTTGGGGCTTGAACACTGAAGCTTTCTTT. Translating gives CASLWGLNTEAFF.

This clonotype was detected ten times or more. The rearrangement joins TRBV28 to TRBJ2-7; D is unclear. CDR1 and CDR2 from the germline V gene are MDHEN and SYDVKM. The CDR3 has 15 amino acids. Trimming stripped 2 bases from V and 2 bases from J, with 13 bases between. The CDR3 here is CASSLDPARTYEQYF. CDR3 nucleotides: TGTGCCAGCAGTTTAGATCCCGCCAGAACCTACGAGCAGTACTTC.

This clonotype came up many times. The chain links TRBV12-3 or TRBV12-4 to TRBJ2-7; a weak D match, TRBD1 (6 bases). Trimming took off 6 bases at V and 4 bases at J, with 22 bases between the two ends. The CDR3 totals 16 residues. In nucleotides, the CDR3 is TGTGCCAGCAGAATAGGGGGTCCAGGGGCGGTTTACGAGCAGTACTTC. Amino acids: CASRIGGPGAVYEQYF.

Many counts were recorded for this clonotype. The CDR3 reads CASSFLAGYINEQFF. The CDR3 DNA reads as TGTGCCAGCAGTTTTTTAGCGGGGTATATTAATGAGCAGTTCTTC. V and J are TRBV28 and TRBJ2-1, with 8 bases identical to TRBD2. Unmatched junction bases numbered 8, after V lost 3 bases and J lost 7 bases. The CDR3 length is 15 residues. Germline V gives CDR1 MDHEN, CDR2 SYDVKM.

This clonotype has ten or more counts. In DNA form, the CDR3 reads TGTGCCAGCAGTCAGGTCCCGTACTACGAGCAGTACTTC. This encodes CASSQVPYYEQYF. V and J are TRBV6-5 and TRBJ2-7; no clear D. Looked up from germline, CDR1 is MNHEY and CDR2 is SVGAGI. The ends were cut back, 5 bases at V and 3 bases at J, with 11 bases in the middle. This CDR3 is 13 amino acids long.

This clonotype was counted at least ten times. The chain uses TRBV5-6 and TRBJ2-3; 7 bases are shared with TRBD2. V lost 1 base, J lost 1 base, and 0 bases stayed unmatched. The CDR3 spans 14 residues. Germline V gene sequence: CDR1 SGHDT, CDR2 YYEEEE. The CDR3 DNA is TGTGCCAGCAGCTTGACTAGCGGCACAGATACGCAGTATTTT. Amino acids: CASSLTSGTDTQYF.

This clonotype was observed many times. This chain joins TRBV28 and TRBJ2-7, with D possibly TRBD2 on 6 matching bases. Deletions cut 5 bases from V and 2 bases from J, with 16 bases between. The CDR3 extends over 15 amino acids. Germline V gene data show CDR1 as MDHEN and CDR2 as SYDVKM. CDR3 nucleotide sequence: TGTGCCAGCAGTCCACTAGCCGAGGGTCCCTACGAGCAGTACTTC. Protein product: CASSPLAEGPYEQYF.

This clonotype was recorded many times. The chain joins TRBV18 to TRBJ1-2, with no clear D. V shed 5 bases and J shed 0 bases, with 10 bases lying between them. In germline, CDR1 is KGHSH, CDR2 LQKENI. The length of the CDR3 is 14 residues. CDR3 region: CASSRDTSNYGYTF. CDR3 sequence (DNA): TGTGCCAGCTCAAGAGACACTTCTAACTATGGCTACACCTTC.

This clonotype was counted many times. This chain uses TRBV20-1 with TRBJ2-7; D tentatively reads TRBD1 or TRBD2 (6 bases each). This CDR3 spans 15 amino acids. V shed 0 bases and J shed 2 bases, with 14 bases lying between them. Germline CDR1 DFQATT, CDR2 SNEGSKA (reference sequence). This CDR3 reads CSARDMGGSTYEQYF. The DNA for the CDR3 is TGCAGTGCTAGAGACATGGGGGGCTCAACCTACGAGCAGTACTTC.

This clonotype was seen ten or more times. The chain links TRBV4-3 to TRBJ2-3; D not resolved. From germline, CDR1 is LGHNA and CDR2 YSLEER. The CDR3 is 16 amino acids. Trimming took 0 bases from V and 2 from J, leaving 12 bases between them. CDR3: CASSQDSRSSTDTQYF. The DNA of the CDR3 is TGCGCCAGCAGCCAAGATTCGAGGTCATCCACAGATACGCAGTATTTT.

This clonotype has a count of ten or more. The genes are TRBV5-1 and TRBJ2-4; no definite D call. V lost 2 bases, J lost 0 bases, and 6 bases lay in between. Germline CDR1 and CDR2: SGHRS and YFSETQ. The CDR3 covers 14 residues. The CDR3 region is CASSFDKAKNIQYF. DNA of the CDR3: TGCGCCAGCAGCTTCGACAAAGCCAAAAACATTCAGTACTTC.

At least ten counts were recorded for this clonotype. The V call is TRBV25-1, the J call TRBJ2-2, with 9 bases that match TRBD1. This CDR3 spans 15 amino acids. Germline lookup yields CDR1 MGHDK and CDR2 SYGVNS. The V segment lost 6 bases and the J segment 6 bases; nucleotides outside the gene matches: 8. The CDR3 DNA reads as TGTGCCAGCAGCGACGGGACAGGGTACTCCGGGGAGCTGTTTTTT. This codes for CASSDGTGYSGELFF.

At least ten counts were recorded for this clonotype. The chain carries TRBV5-1 and TRBJ2-2; D uncertain. The CDR3 sequence is 12 residues long. In germline, CDR1 is SGHRS, CDR2 YFSETQ. Trimming pared 4 bases from V and 7 bases from J, leaving 8 bases between. The CDR3 here is CASSHPDGELFF. Written as DNA, the CDR3 is TGCGCCAGCAGCCACCCCGACGGGGAGCTGTTTTTT.